This T cell receptor (beta chain) comes out of a study of blood T cell repertoires in COVID-19. Study summary: T cells, B-cell-depleted T cells, or PBMCs provided the cDNA or gDNA that served as material.

Sequenced by immunoSEQ multiplex PCR; TCRdb stores in-frame clones only, minus some. The sample carries a few hundred thousand clones, approximately 91% recorded once. This CDR3 has 14 amino acids. V shed 3 bases and J shed 2 bases, with 10 bases lying between them. The germline V gene has CDR1 LNHNV and CDR2 YYDKDF (reference sequence). The origin of this receptor is an older woman with acute or convalescent COVID-19. The sample comprised peripheral blood. This chain uses TRBV15 with TRBJ1-2; D is undetermined. The CDR3 region has the DNA TGTGCCACCAGCAGGTATGAGCAAAACTATGGCTACACCTTC. Its protein product is CATSRYEQNYGYTF.